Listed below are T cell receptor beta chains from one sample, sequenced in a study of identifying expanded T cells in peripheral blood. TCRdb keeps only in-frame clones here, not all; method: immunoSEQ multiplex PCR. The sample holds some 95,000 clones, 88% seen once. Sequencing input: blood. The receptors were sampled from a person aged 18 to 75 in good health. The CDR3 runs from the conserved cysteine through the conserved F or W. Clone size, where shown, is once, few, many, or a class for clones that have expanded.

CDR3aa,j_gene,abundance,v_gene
CASSLTGTGPTTGELFF,TRBJ2-2,NA,TRBV7-3
CASSFPEGVLHF,TRBJ1-6,NA,TRBV5-1
CASRGRWVQETQYF,TRBJ2-5,NA,TRBV7-8
CASSLDSAYEQYF,TRBJ2-7,NA,TRBV11-3
CASSKGTSGGPGYF,TRBJ2-3,NA,TRBV7-2
CASNLLAGGTDTQYF,TRBJ2-3,NA,TRBV2
CASSVERDTGELFF,TRBJ2-2,NA,TRBV6-1
CASSYRDADTQYF,TRBJ2-3,once,TRBV5-6
CASGLSQPQHF,TRBJ1-5,NA,TRBV12-5
CASSPGFNSYGYTF,TRBJ1-2,NA,TRBV7-2
CASSPRQGMNTEAFF,TRBJ1-1,NA,TRBV18
CASSVPISGSSYNEQFF,TRBJ2-1,NA,TRBV9
CASSPWGTEAFF,TRBJ1-1,NA,TRBV7-9
CASKVQGTYEQYF,TRBJ2-7,NA,TRBV11-2
CASSEDWRWGYTF,TRBJ1-2,NA,TRBV2
CASSRGQLLYGYTF,TRBJ1-2,NA,TRBV6-5
CASSRTGRVFYGYTF,TRBJ1-2,NA,TRBV6-5
CASSLAPDEAFF,TRBJ1-1,NA,TRBV5-1
CASSNGAALSGNTIYF,TRBJ1-3,NA,TRBV21-1
CAWSVSGASEYNEQFF,TRBJ2-1,NA,TRBV30
CASSLSAGPPFTEQFF,TRBJ2-1,NA,TRBV5-1
CASSLVQGALDTQYF,TRBJ2-3,NA,TRBV5-1
CASSADRAVAAKHF,TRBJ1-5,NA,TRBV19
CASRGPTNTEAFF,TRBJ1-1,NA,TRBV28
CASSNPAWDSRNQPQHF,TRBJ1-5,NA,TRBV19
CAWKSRAGEQFF,TRBJ2-1,NA,TRBV30
CASSFGLQGKAFF,TRBJ1-1,NA,TRBV11-1
CASSLGSVYGYTF,TRBJ1-2,NA,TRBV28
CASRTDREKLFF,TRBJ1-4,NA,TRBV6-1
CASSIWGRSYGYTF,TRBJ1-2,NA,TRBV19
CASSTLGGNQPQHF,TRBJ1-5,NA,TRBV7-2
CASSTTNTGTNYGYTF,TRBJ1-2,NA,TRBV19
CASRSGANVLTF,TRBJ2-6,NA,TRBV6-1
CSDSGRTYNEQFF,TRBJ2-1,NA,TRBV29-1
CASSFELKETQYF,TRBJ2-5,NA,TRBV18
CASSRGRQSSYEQYF,TRBJ2-7,NA,TRBV6-5
CASSWDVGDSPSYEQYF,TRBJ2-7,NA,TRBV5-8
CASSSLWADDGDTEAFF,TRBJ1-1,NA,TRBV5-6
CASSVEDFRNEQFF,TRBJ2-1,NA,TRBV9
CASSLDRASHGYTF,TRBJ1-2,once,TRBV5-1
CASSEGQGLNQPQHF,TRBJ1-5,NA,TRBV6-1
CASSWGGEEKLFF,TRBJ1-4,once,TRBV5-5
CASERMTNYGYTF,TRBJ1-2,NA,TRBV2
CASTVTGQRGSYQPQHF,TRBJ1-5,NA,TRBV27
CASKRTGESDTQYF,TRBJ2-3,NA,TRBV27